Described below is a single T cell receptor beta chain sequence and its context. As yet, its antigen is unknown. Sequencing used immunoSEQ multiplex PCR; TCRdb keeps in-frame clones, though not all of them. Of 150,000 to 200,000 clones listed, just over 90% were seen once; the top ten hold 3.6%. From germline, CDR1 is MNHEY and CDR2 SMNVEV (reference sequence). The CDR3 totals 14 residues. The V end was cut by 0 bases, the J end by 1 base, with 7 bases between. The data belong to a study of T cell responses to AZD1222 COVID-19 vaccine. Study-wide results and caveats: White British ancestry dominated among donors, who included more females, and clonal diversity was possibly underestimated. Reports say nearly half of spike-specific TCRs go after unmutated variant regions. Repertoires were obtained solely post-peak T cell response.

The chain uses TRBV27 and TRBJ2-7; D gene uncertain. The sample was peripheral blood, taken 28 days after the second dose of the MenACWY control vaccine. This TCR was recovered from an adult who received the MenACWY meningococcal vaccine as a control. The CDR3 protein is CASSLSPESYEQYF. CDR3 DNA: TGTGCCAGCAGTTTATCACCAGAATCCTACGAGCAGTACTTC.